This T cell receptor beta chain originates from a study of response to subunit inactivated influenza vaccine. The study, taken as a whole, reports: Seasonal influenza vaccination, on each occasion, was suggested by the authors to recruit few new T cells.

The CDR3 has 16 amino acids. Germline V gene data show CDR1 as SGHVS and CDR2 as FNYEAQ. Between the trimmed V and J ends, which lost 6 bases and 2 bases, there was a span of 18 bases. Notes on this clonotype: Its antigen is currently unknown.

TCRdb reprocessed the RT-PCR reads with MiXCR, giving one entry per CDR3 protein. This table holds 650,000 to 850,000 distinct CDR3 sequences, approximately 15% found once. The chain uses TRBV7-6 and TRBJ2-3, with a possible D match to TRBD2 (6 bases). This clonotype was sampled from a man aged 45 to 65 who received an inactivated influenza vaccine. Sequencing used PBMCs from blood, obtained 14 days before vaccination. The CDR3 DNA sequence: TGTGCCAGCAGTACCACCCGGGGGTTCCACACAGATACGCAGTATTTT. Translation gives CASSTTRGFHTDTQYF.